This entry describes one T cell receptor (beta chain). The sample belongs to a study of cytomegalovirus exposure and HLA in healthy donors. Study at large: The 120 or so validation repertoires matched the roughly 700 first-cohort repertoires in platform, a later analysis reported.

Sequencing was performed with immunoSEQ multiplex PCR; in TCRdb, only in-frame clones are kept and a portion is missing. Of fewer than 75,000 clones in the sample, 94% were seen once. Unmatched junction bases numbered 10, after V lost 0 bases and J lost 2 bases. The germline V gene encodes CDR1 SGDLS and CDR2 YYNGEE. The CDR3 totals 17 residues. The specimen sequenced was PBMCs. The origin of this receptor is a woman between 18 and 30 years old in good health and CMV-seropositive. This chain connects TRBV9 to TRBJ1-1; the match to TRBD1 covers 7 bases. In nucleotides, the CDR3 is TGTGCCAGCAGCGTAGACGGACAGGTTAGAGCCAACACTGAAGCTTTCTTT. Translated: CASSVDGQVRANTEAFF.